This T cell receptor (beta chain) emerged from a study of beta chain features in type 1 diabetes (dated by TCRdb to 2016 to 2019). Notes on the research overall: Mean age, gender distribution, total cell number and subset yield did not differ between patients and healthy donors. Whereas all 28 donors provided naive and central memory subsets, regulatory and stem cell-like memory subsets were isolated from just 8 patients and roughly eight healthy donors. In the study, recently diagnosed type 1 diabetes patients and matched healthy donors were compared on the TCRB repertoires of their sorted circulating CD4+ T cell subsets. A total of around 110,000,000 sorted cells were examined across all samples, and RNA yield correlated strongly with the number of cells per subset.

The entire isolated RNA was reverse transcribed using the High Capacity cDNA Reverse Transcription Kit, and thus expressed TCRB transcripts were sequenced. Deep immunoSEQ sequencing was performed on naive, central memory and regulatory T cell samples, with an average of roughly 3.6 million total reads per sample. Sorted cells were lysed in RLT buffer and RNA was extracted with DNase-treated RNeasy Micro or Mini kits, depending on cell number. To prevent cross-contamination, every cell subset was processed on its own, while patient and healthy donor samples were processed together. The immunoSEQ multiplex PCR was used to amplify TCRB sequences from cDNA, generating 87-bp fragments that spanned the CDR3 region. Sequencing of the amplicons was performed on the Illumina HiSeq platform. Processing in the source paper ran as follows. PCR bias was corrected computationally using synthetic template baselines, and reads within Hamming distance 2 were collapsed, with unmergeable singletons discarded. Reads were aligned against IMGT so that V, D and J genes, CDR3 length and insertions or deletions at six rearrangement sites could be assigned. Within each subset, clonotype counts were normalized to the number of sorted cells before true diversity and Gini coefficients were calculated with the tcR R package. The overlap coefficient, calculated on TCRB nucleotide sequences, was used to quantify repertoire sharing. Out-of-frame TCRB sequences from naive cells were analyzed to stand in for the pre-selection repertoire. Drawn from immuneACCESS, this table holds only the in-frame rearrangements with V and J called that TCRdb kept. Clones are partly lost; checked studies trace under half to an unresolved V gene and leave the rest unexplained. V and J calls and clone size come straight from that table; D and trimming were deduced from the DNA. The sample table lists some 200,000 clones, 16% of them with a count of one. The ten largest clonotypes hold about 0.085% of the sample.

V drops 2 bases and J drops 2 bases, leaving 7 bases in between. Taken from cysteine to phenylalanine, the CDR3 has 13 residues. The retained sequence is limited to the CDR3, 39 bases, with the frame set at the first base. From the germline V gene (reference sequence), CDR1 is GTSNPN and CDR2 is SVGIG. Each donor gave one peripheral blood draw, roughly 0.12 L on average, collected into heparinised tubes. A BD FACSAria II was used to sort naive, central memory, regulatory and stem cell-like memory CD4+ T cells with a panel that included CD45RO, CCR7, CD25, CD127, CD95 and CD27. Every sorted population had a purity above 95%. PBMCs were separated immediately by Lymphoprep density gradient centrifugation and were stained directly, without being cultured. Samples were stained and sorted in pairs, with one healthy donor and one patient per experiment, so that batch effects were minimized. Points the paper makes about the study in general: Because the HLA sub-analyses included only small numbers of individuals, any influence of HLA type on TCRB rearrangement was left unresolved. At VDJ recombination sites, patients with type 1 diabetes made fewer insertions and deleted more nucleotides, a pattern implying thymic rearrangement abnormalities. Type 1 diabetes patients showed a moderate but significant shortening of TCRB CDR3 length in all four CD4+ subsets. Shorter templates might have been favored by PCR, but patient and control samples were amplified and corrected together, so both groups would have been affected equally by any skew. Because cDNA rather than genomic DNA was sequenced, highly expressing activated cells could have been over-represented, although no difference in activation and CD3 levels was found between groups. The naive, central memory and regulatory TCRB repertoires appeared to resemble one another more closely among patients than among healthy donors.

Comment on this clone: Its antigen specificity is not known. It has no much larger one-base neighbor in the sample; base qualities were not kept.

This TCR came from a young man with type 1 diabetes. In this chain, TRBV30 is recombined with TRBJ1-3, with no confidently assigned D gene. The sample taken for sequencing was naive CD4+ T cells from blood. Read against the paper, the sample's cell subset or site label means: true naive CD4+ T cells. The sequenced DNA: TGTGCCTGGAGTTCCGGACCTGGAAACACCATATATTTT. It translates as CAWSSGPGNTIYF.